The 4 T cell receptor beta chains reported below all come from one sample, sequenced in a study of cytomegalovirus exposure and HLA in healthy donors. 13 Jbeta primers and 60 Vbeta primers were used for the PCR. Profiling relied on immunoSEQ multiplex PCR, and the TCRdb table lists in-frame clones only, not all of them. This repertoire shows approximately 140,000 clones, 70% to 80% found once; its top ten account for about 3.5%. The source material was PBMCs. Receptors were obtained from a human donor in good health.

The chain is built from TRBV5-5 and TRBJ2-6, with 7 bases lining up with TRBD2. From germline, CDR1 is SGHKS and CDR2 YYEKEE (reference sequence). Trimming cost V 6 bases and J 4 bases; bases outside gene matches: 4. The CDR3 is 14 residues long. CDR3 amino acids: CASTREAGANVLTF. The CDR3 DNA sequence: TGTGCCAGCACTCGGGAGGCAGGGGCCAACGTCCTGACTTTC.

This rearrangement joins TRBV6-6 to TRBJ1-5; D unresolved. Trimming left V 6 bases short and J 4 bases short, with 16 bases between. The CDR3 runs 15 residues. From germline, CDR1 is MNHNY and CDR2 SVGAGI (reference sequence). CDR3 in amino acids: CASSTRLALNQPQHF. The DNA of the CDR3 is TGTGCCAGCAGCACTCGACTGGCATTAAATCAGCCCCAGCATTTT.

This clone was counted between two and nine times. This chain connects TRBV6-5 to TRBJ1-2, with D possibly being TRBD1 (6 bases). Germline V gene sequence: CDR1 MNHEY, CDR2 SVGAGI. This CDR3 is built from 14 residues. V was cut by 6 bases and J by 7 bases, with 18 bases left in between. CDR3 sequence (DNA): TGTGCCAGCAGCCGCTGGGCAGGGGATTTTGGCTACACCTTC. It codes for CASSRWAGDFGYTF.

The genes are TRBV19 and TRBJ2-1; weak D call: TRBD2 (6 bases). The CDR3 has 15 amino acids. Deletions cut 3 bases from V and 3 bases from J, with 12 bases between. Germline CDR1 and CDR2: LNHDA and SQIVND (reference sequence). The CDR3 sequence is CASSILADYYNEQFF. CDR3 sequence (DNA): TGTGCCAGTAGTATTCTGGCGGACTACTACAATGAGCAGTTCTTC.